This T cell receptor beta chain was profiled in a study of cytotoxic CD8 clonotypes in ibrutinib-treated CLL. About the research overall: Samples averaged about 260,000 productive templates and around 91,000 productive rearrangements. General study results and limits: The study found public clonotypes uncommon, contracting or stable on treatment. Clonality increased with ibrutinib response but returned toward baseline at progression.

Here immunoSEQ multiplex PCR was the method, and the copy in TCRdb shows in-frame clones only, minus some. The profile shows some 200,000 clones, approximately 70% of them singletons. In regard to this clone: Its antigen remains unknown.

The sequence was collected from a human donor with chronic lymphocytic leukemia. The specimen was PBMCs, collected after 12 months of ibrutinib treatment.

As DNA, the CDR3 is TGTGCCAGCAGGCGAACGCTAGCGGGCCCGAACACCGGGGAGCTGTTTTTT. Protein sequence: CASRRTLAGPNTGELFF. This chain joins TRBV2 and TRBJ2-2; 8 bases are a match to TRBD2. J gave up 0 bases and V 6 bases, and 9 bases lay outside the gene matches. Germline V gene data show CDR1 as SNHLY and CDR2 as FYNNEI. The CDR3 spans 17 residues. Complete variable domain (other parts from reference TRBV2 and TRBJ2-2): EPEVTQTPSHQVTQMGQEVILRCVPISNHLYFYWYRQILGQKVEFLVSFYNNEISEKSEIFDDQFSVERPDGSNFTLKIRSTKLEDSAMYFCASRRTLAGPNTGELFFGEGSRLTVL.